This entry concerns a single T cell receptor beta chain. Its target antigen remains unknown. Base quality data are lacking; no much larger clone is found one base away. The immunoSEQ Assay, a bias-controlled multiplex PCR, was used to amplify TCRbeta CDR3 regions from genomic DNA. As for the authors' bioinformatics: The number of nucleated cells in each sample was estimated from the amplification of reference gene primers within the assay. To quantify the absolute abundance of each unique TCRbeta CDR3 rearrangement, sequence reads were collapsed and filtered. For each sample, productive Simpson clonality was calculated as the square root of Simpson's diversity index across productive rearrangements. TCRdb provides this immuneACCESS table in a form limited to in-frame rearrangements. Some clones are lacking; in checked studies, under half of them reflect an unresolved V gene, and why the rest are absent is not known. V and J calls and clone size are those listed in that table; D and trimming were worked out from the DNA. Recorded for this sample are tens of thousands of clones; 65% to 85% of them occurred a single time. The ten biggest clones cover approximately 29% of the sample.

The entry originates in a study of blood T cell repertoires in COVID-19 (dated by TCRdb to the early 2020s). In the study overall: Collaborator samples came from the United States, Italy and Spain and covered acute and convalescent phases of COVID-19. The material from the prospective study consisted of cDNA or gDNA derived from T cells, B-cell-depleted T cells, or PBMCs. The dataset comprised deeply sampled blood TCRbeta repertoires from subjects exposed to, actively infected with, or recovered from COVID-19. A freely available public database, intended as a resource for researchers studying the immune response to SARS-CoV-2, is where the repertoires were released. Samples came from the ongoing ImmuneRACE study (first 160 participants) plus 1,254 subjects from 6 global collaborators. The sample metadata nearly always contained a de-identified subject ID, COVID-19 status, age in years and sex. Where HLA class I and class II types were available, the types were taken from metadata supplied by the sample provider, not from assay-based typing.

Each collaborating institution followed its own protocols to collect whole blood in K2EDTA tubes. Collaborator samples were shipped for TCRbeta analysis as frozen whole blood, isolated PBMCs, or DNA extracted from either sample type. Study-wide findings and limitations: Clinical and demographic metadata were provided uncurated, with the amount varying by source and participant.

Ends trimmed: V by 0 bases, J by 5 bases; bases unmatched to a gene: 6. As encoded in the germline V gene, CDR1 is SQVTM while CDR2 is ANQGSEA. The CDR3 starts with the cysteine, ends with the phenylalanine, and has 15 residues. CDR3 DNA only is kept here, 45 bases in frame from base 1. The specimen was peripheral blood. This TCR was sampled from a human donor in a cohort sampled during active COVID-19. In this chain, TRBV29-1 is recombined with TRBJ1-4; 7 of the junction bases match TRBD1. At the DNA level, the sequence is TGCAGCGTTGAAGACCCTACAGGGGTAAATGAAAAACTGTTTTTT. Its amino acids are CSVEDPTGVNEKLFF.